What follows are 30 T cell receptor beta chains derived from one specimen sequenced in a study of T cell changes during pregnancy in multiple sclerosis. The data were produced by immunoSEQ multiplex PCR, yet TCRdb's version contains in-frame clones alone and is incomplete. This table holds roughly 100,000 clones, about 91% found once. The input for sequencing was peripheral blood, taken after pregnancy. Source of these receptors: a female donor with multiple sclerosis, enrolled in a pregnancy study.

The chain combines TRBV18 with TRBJ2-7; 9 bases map to TRBD1. Germline trimming cut 3 bases from V and 2 bases from J; bases unmatched to any gene: 5. Germline values: CDR1 KGHSH, CDR2 LQKENI. This CDR3 contains 15 residues. Here the CDR3 DNA reads TGTGCCAGCTCACCTACAGGGGGCATAGCCTACGAGCAGTACTTC. Translating gives CASSPTGGIAYEQYF.

The chain recombines TRBV2 with TRBJ2-2, with a tentative D call TRBD2 (5 bases). V lost 7 bases to trimming and J lost 9 bases, with 9 bases between them. Per the germline V gene, CDR1 is SNHLY and CDR2 is FYNNEI. This CDR3 region has 11 residues. CDR3 loop: CASNPGRELFF. CDR3 DNA sequence: TGTGCCAGCAATCCGGGAAGGGAGCTGTTTTTT.

The chain recombines TRBV7-9 with TRBJ2-5; a weak D match, TRBD1 (6 bases). CDR3 length equals 14 residues. Trimming pared 5 bases from V and 5 bases from J, leaving 15 bases between. CDR1 and CDR2 (germline): SEHNR, FQNEAQ (reference sequence). In nucleotides, the CDR3 is TGTGCCAGCAGCCAAGAGGGGGTCCAGGAGACCCAGTACTTC. It translates to CASSQEGVQETQYF.

J is TRBJ1-2 and V is TRBV15; D is uncertain. This CDR3 contains 15 residues. V was pared by 1 base and J by 1 base, with 10 bases between. Germline V CDR1 and CDR2: LNHNV, YYDKDF (reference sequence). The CDR3 spells CATSRVPADNYGYTF. The CDR3 DNA follows: TGTGCCACCAGCAGAGTCCCGGCGGATAACTATGGCTACACCTTC.

The chain uses TRBV18 and TRBJ2-1, with 9 positions matching TRBD1. With V trimmed by 0 bases and J by 6 bases, 3 bases remained unmatched. The CDR3 consists of 15 residues. Per germline, CDR1 KGHSH and CDR2 LQKENI. The CDR3 here is CASSPPGQGFNEQFF. In nucleotides, the CDR3 is TGTGCCAGCTCACCACCCGGACAGGGGTTCAATGAGCAGTTCTTC.

The chain joins TRBV5-1 to TRBJ2-3; 9 positions agree with TRBD2. Germline CDR1 is SGHRS and CDR2 is YFSETQ. The CDR3 is 16 residues long. The V and J ends lost 7 bases and 4 bases, in that order; junction bases with no gene match: 13. CDR3: CASAPSGGTRADTQYF. As DNA, the CDR3 is TGCGCCAGCGCCCCGAGCGGGGGGACGAGGGCAGATACGCAGTATTTT.

The chain uses TRBV7-4 and TRBJ1-5; no definite D call. The V gene lost 5 bases and the J gene lost 3 bases, with 17 bases spanning the gap. CDR1 and CDR2 (germline): SGHVT, SQSDAQ. This CDR3 contains 16 residues. The CDR3 protein is CASSRILDCHNQPQHF. The CDR3 DNA reads TGTGCCAGCAGCCGAATACTAGACTGCCACAATCAGCCCCAGCATTTT.

The rearrangement joins TRBV5-1 to TRBJ2-2; D unclear. In germline, CDR1 is SGHRS, CDR2 YFSETQ. The CDR3 covers 17 residues. The V end lost 0 bases, the J end lost 4 bases, and 16 bases lay between the germline ends. The CDR3 DNA follows: TGCGCCAGCAGCTTGGGACTTACTTCAAGGTCCACCGGGGAGCTGTTTTTT. Its protein product is CASSLGLTSRSTGELFF. The full variable domain, rest sourced from reference TRBV5-1 and TRBJ2-2, is KAGVTQTPRYLIKTRGQQVTLSCSPISGHRSVSWYQQTPGQGLQFLFEYFSETQRNKGNFPGRFSGRQFSNSRSEMNVSTLELGDSALYLCASSLGLTSRSTGELFFGEGSRLTVL.

This chain links TRBV7-2 with TRBJ1-3, with D possibly matching TRBD1 (6 bases). Trimming cost V 1 base and J 4 bases, with 11 bases left between them. Germline V gene data show CDR1 as SGHTA and CDR2 as FQGNSA. This CDR3 has 15 amino acids. This CDR3 reads CASSLVVTGGNTIYF. In nucleotides, the CDR3 is TGTGCCAGCAGCTTAGTGGTAACAGGGGGAAACACCATATATTTT. Variable domain in full (rest from reference TRBV7-2 and TRBJ1-3): GAGVSQSPSNKVTEKGKDVELRCDPISGHTALYWYRQSLGQGLEFLIYFQGNSAPDKSGLPSDRFSAERTGGSVSTLTIQRTQQEDSAVYLCASSLVVTGGNTIYFGEGSWLTVV.

The rearrangement uses TRBV2 and TRBJ2-3, with 13 bases fitting TRBD2. V was pared by 5 bases and J by 10 bases, with 6 bases of the junction left unmatched. The germline gives CDR1 SNHLY, CDR2 FYNNEI. This CDR3 has 14 amino acids. The CDR3 loop reads CASSIRLAGGAQYF. For the CDR3, the DNA is TGTGCCAGCAGTATACGACTAGCGGGAGGCGCGCAGTATTTT.

V is TRBV28 and J is TRBJ1-5; 10 nucleotides agree with TRBD1. V shed 7 bases and J 4 bases; nucleotides not matched to a gene: 7. The CDR3 totals 15 residues. The germline V gene encodes CDR1 MDHEN and CDR2 SYDVKM. The CDR3 DNA follows: TGTGCCAGCAAGACAGGGGGCTTGGGTAATCAGCCCCAGCATTTT. This translates into CASKTGGLGNQPQHF.

This chain uses TRBV13 with TRBJ1-1, with D unresolved. CDR3 length: 12 amino acids. Per the germline V gene, CDR1 is PRHDT and CDR2 is FYEKMQ (reference sequence). V dropped 5 bases and J dropped 1 base, with 5 bases sitting between them. In nucleotides, the CDR3 is TGTGCCAGCAGCAAGAGGAACACTGAAGCTTTCTTT. It specifies CASSKRNTEAFF. Full variable domain (missing parts from reference TRBV13 and TRBJ1-1): AAGVIQSPRHLIKEKRETATLKCYPIPRHDTVYWYQQGPGQDPQFLISFYEKMQSDKGSIPDRFSAQQFSDYHSELNMSSLELGDSALYFCASSKRNTEAFFGQGTRLTVV.

The chain recombines TRBV7-2 with TRBJ2-5; 7 nucleotides line up with TRBD1. This CDR3 is built from 13 residues. After removal of 2 bases from V and 4 bases from J, the junction contained 1 base not matched to a gene. The germline CDR1 and CDR2 sequences are SGHTA and FQGNSA. CDR3 in amino acids: CASSLRGRETQYF. The CDR3 DNA reads TGTGCCAGCAGCTTAAGGGGGCGAGAGACCCAGTACTTC.

This clone has just a few counts. The chain has TRBV7-9 and TRBJ1-5; perhaps TRBD1 as D (6 bases). Germline V CDR1 and CDR2: SEHNR, FQNEAQ (reference sequence). Trimming took 1 base from V and 2 from J, leaving 12 bases between them. This CDR3 is built from 16 residues. The CDR3 is CASSLGAGAGNQPQHF. The CDR3 region has the DNA TGTGCCAGCAGCTTAGGGGCAGGGGCAGGCAATCAGCCCCAGCATTTT.

The rearrangement uses TRBV5-8 and TRBJ2-1; TRBD1 agrees at 9 bases. The CDR3 contains 15 residues. Germline values: CDR1 SGHTS, CDR2 YDEGEE. The J segment lost 8 bases and the V segment lost 3 bases, leaving 9 bases of the junction unmatched. CDR3 amino acids: CASSYGQGTWDEQFF. In DNA form, the CDR3 reads TGTGCCAGCAGCTACGGACAGGGGACTTGGGATGAGCAGTTCTTC. The variable domain in full, with the rest retrieved from reference TRBV5-8 and TRBJ2-1, is EAGVTQSPTHLIKTRGQQATLRCSPISGHTSVYWYQQALGLGLQFLLWYDEGEERNRGNFPPRFSGRQFPNYSSELNVNALELEDSALYLCASSYGQGTWDEQFFGPGTRLTVL.

This clone was seen more than once but under ten times. J is TRBJ2-7 and V is TRBV9, with D perhaps matching TRBD2 (6 bases). The CDR3 runs to 16 residues. Germline-derived CDR1 and CDR2 are SGDLS and YYNGEE. V lost 0 bases and J lost 2, with 15 bases in between. CDR3 protein: CASSVATTGAPYEQYF. In DNA form, the CDR3 reads TGTGCCAGCAGCGTAGCTACGACGGGAGCCCCCTACGAGCAGTACTTC. The whole variable domain, filled in from reference TRBV9 and TRBJ2-7, reads DSGVTQTPKHLITATGQRVTLRCSPRSGDLSVYWYQQSLDQGLQFLIQYYNGEERAKGNILERFSAQQFPDLHSELNLSSLELGDSALYFCASSVATTGAPYEQYFGPGTRLTVT.

The V gene is TRBV5-5, the J gene TRBJ2-5; 8 bases line up with TRBD1. The germline V gene has CDR1 SGHKS and CDR2 YYEKEE (reference sequence). The CDR3 loop spans 16 amino acids. V lost 0 bases and J lost 0; bases outside the gene matches: 4. The CDR3 coding sequence is TGTGCCAGCAGCTTGGGAACAGGGGGATACCAAGAGACCCAGTACTTC. Translation: CASSLGTGGYQETQYF.

This sequence joins TRBV27 and TRBJ2-3; 7 bases fit TRBD1. The CDR3 runs to 15 residues. Germline V gene lookup returns CDR1 MNHEY and CDR2 SMNVEV (reference sequence). V shed 4 bases and J 2 bases; nucleotides not matched to a gene: 6. The CDR3 bases are TGTGCCAGCAGTTATGAGGGGGCGCTCACAGATACGCAGTATTTT. Encoded protein: CASSYEGALTDTQYF.

This sequence joins TRBV11-2 and TRBJ2-2, with 13 bases aligning to TRBD2. The CDR3 sequence is 18 residues long. V shed 2 bases, J shed 6 bases, and the junction held 9 bases outside the gene matches. Germline CDR1 reads SGHAT; CDR2 reads FQNNGV. CDR3 residues: CASSLRVGGLAGAGELFF. For the CDR3, the DNA is TGTGCCAGCAGCTTACGGGTTGGCGGACTAGCGGGAGCCGGGGAGCTGTTTTTT.

The chain carries TRBV7-9 and TRBJ1-6; 7 positions agree with TRBD1. The germline CDR1 and CDR2 sequences are SEHNR and FQNEAQ (reference sequence). CDR3 length: 14 residues. V was pared by 5 bases and J by 5 bases, with 3 bases of the junction left unmatched. The chain's CDR3 is CASSRDRDNSPLHF. In DNA form, the CDR3 reads TGTGCCAGCAGCCGGGACAGAGATAATTCACCCCTCCACTTT.

The chain is built from TRBV29-1 and TRBJ2-5, with no clear D. CDR3 length: 13 amino acids. Germline CDR1 SQVTM, CDR2 ANQGSEA. V was cut by 6 bases and J by 1 base, with 12 bases left in between. CDR3: CSVLKTSQETQYF. The CDR3 DNA follows: TGCAGCGTACTAAAAACCTCCCAAGAGACCCAGTACTTC.

The CDR3 coding sequence is TGTGCCATCAGTGGGGGACAGTTCAATCAGCCCCAGCATTTT. It is translated as CAISGGQFNQPQHF. The chain carries TRBV10-3 and TRBJ1-5; TRBD1 matches at 7 bases. The CDR3 covers 14 residues. V shed 4 bases and J 3 bases; nucleotides not matched to a gene: 3. The germline V gene has CDR1 ENHRY and CDR2 SYGVKD.

The chain joins TRBV18 to TRBJ1-2, with D perhaps matching TRBD1 (6 bases). Germline V lookup: CDR1 KGHSH, CDR2 LQKENI. V was trimmed by 3 bases and J by 6 bases, leaving 11 bases between them. CDR3 size: 13 residues. In nucleotides, the CDR3 is TGTGCCAGCTCACCGGGACAATCGGATGGCTACACCTTC. This translates into CASSPGQSDGYTF.

A single count supports this clone. J is TRBJ2-7 and V is TRBV10-3; 7 bases map to TRBD2. Germline values: CDR1 ENHRY, CDR2 SYGVKD. The CDR3 is 13 amino acids. V lost 7 bases to trimming and J lost 2 bases; unmatched junction nucleotides: 5. CDR3 coding DNA: TGTGCCATCAAGGGAGGGAGCGCCTACGAGCAGTACTTC. It is translated as CAIKGGSAYEQYF.

V and J are TRBV19 and TRBJ2-2, with TRBD1 identical over 9 bases. Germline CDR1 LNHDA, CDR2 SQIVND (reference sequence). V trimming: 8 bases; J trimming: 7 bases; junction bases outside the gene matches: 5. This CDR3 has 13 residues. The CDR3 region has the DNA TGTGCCAGTGGTGACAGGGGGATCGGGGAGCTGTTTTTT. Amino acid sequence: CASGDRGIGELFF.

The V and J genes are TRBV4-1 and TRBJ2-5; 10 nucleotides align to TRBD1. The CDR3 loop spans 18 amino acids. V lost 4 bases and J lost 5; bases outside the gene matches: 16. The germline V gene encodes CDR1 MGHRA and CDR2 YSYEKL. The CDR3 bases are TGCGCCAGCAGCCCAACGGACAGGGGGATCAACAGAGGGGAGACCCAGTACTTC. Amino acids: CASSPTDRGINRGETQYF.

The gene calls are TRBV6-6 and TRBJ2-3, with D uncertain. Germline V gives CDR1 MNHNY, CDR2 SVGAGI (reference sequence). The ends were cut back, 3 bases at V and 6 bases at J, with 4 bases in the middle. The CDR3 is made up of 11 amino acids. Here the CDR3 DNA reads TGTGCCAGCAGTTATATCGATACGCAGTATTTT. Its translation is CASSYIDTQYF.

The chain has TRBV10-3 and TRBJ2-2; TRBD2 matches 8 bases. V was clipped by 8 bases and J by 3 bases; unmatched bases: 5. There are 14 residues in the CDR3. Looked up from germline, CDR1 is ENHRY and CDR2 is SYGVKD. The CDR3 reads CAIRGGRDTGELFF. DNA of the CDR3: TGTGCCATCCGGGGGGGACGAGACACCGGGGAGCTGTTTTTT.

This chain connects TRBV7-6 to TRBJ1-1; TRBD1 matches 9 bases. Unmatched junction bases numbered 6, after V lost 3 bases and J lost 1 base. This CDR3 has 16 amino acids. The germline V gene encodes CDR1 SGHVS and CDR2 FNYEAQ. CDR3 sequence reads: CASSFLRTGENTEAFF. CDR3 nucleotide sequence: TGTGCCAGCAGCTTTTTACGGACAGGGGAGAACACTGAAGCTTTCTTT.

The chain employs TRBV19 and TRBJ1-5, with 7 bases that match TRBD1. V shed 4 bases and J 0 bases; nucleotides not matched to a gene: 3. The CDR3 extends over 15 amino acids. Germline CDR1 LNHDA, CDR2 SQIVND (reference sequence). The CDR3 DNA reads TGTGCCAGTAGTAGAACAGGGGTTAGCAATCAGCCCCAGCATTTT. Its protein is CASSRTGVSNQPQHF. Drawing the rest from reference TRBV19 and TRBJ1-5, the complete variable domain is DGGITQSPKYLFRKEGQNVTLSCEQNLNHDAMYWYRQDPGQGLRLIYYSQIVNDFQKGDIAEGYSVSREKKESFPLTVTSAQKNPTAFYLCASSRTGVSNQPQHFGDGTRLSIL.